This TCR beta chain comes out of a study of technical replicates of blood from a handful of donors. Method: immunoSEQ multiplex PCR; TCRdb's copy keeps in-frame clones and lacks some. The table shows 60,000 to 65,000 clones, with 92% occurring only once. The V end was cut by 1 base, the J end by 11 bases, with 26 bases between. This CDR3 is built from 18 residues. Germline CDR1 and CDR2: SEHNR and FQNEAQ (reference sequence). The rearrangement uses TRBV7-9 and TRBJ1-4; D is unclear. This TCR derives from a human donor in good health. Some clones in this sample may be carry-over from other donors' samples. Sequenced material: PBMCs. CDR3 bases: TGTGCCAGCAGCTTAGGGCTCGAGGAGGAACGTGAACGGTATAAACTGTTTTTT. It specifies CASSLGLEEERERYKLFF.